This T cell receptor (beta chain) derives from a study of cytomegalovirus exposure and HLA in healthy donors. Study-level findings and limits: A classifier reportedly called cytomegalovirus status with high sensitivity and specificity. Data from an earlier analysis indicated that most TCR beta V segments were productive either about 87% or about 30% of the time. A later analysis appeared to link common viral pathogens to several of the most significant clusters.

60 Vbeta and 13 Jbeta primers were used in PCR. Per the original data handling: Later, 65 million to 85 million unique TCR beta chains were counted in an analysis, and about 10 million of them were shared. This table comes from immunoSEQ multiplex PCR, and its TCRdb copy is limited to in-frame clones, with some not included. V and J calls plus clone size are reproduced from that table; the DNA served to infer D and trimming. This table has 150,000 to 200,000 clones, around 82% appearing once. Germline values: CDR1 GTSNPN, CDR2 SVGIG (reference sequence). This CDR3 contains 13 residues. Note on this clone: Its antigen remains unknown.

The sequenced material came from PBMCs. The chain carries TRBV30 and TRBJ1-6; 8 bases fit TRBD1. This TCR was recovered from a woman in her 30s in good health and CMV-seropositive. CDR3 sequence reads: CATDRDYNSPLHF. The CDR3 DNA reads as TGTGCTACGGACAGGGACTATAATTCACCCCTCCACTTT.